The 27 T cell receptor delta chains below all came from one sample that was sequenced in a study of gamma-delta T cells after stem cell transplantation. TCRdb processed the RT-PCR reads again with the CATT caller. The table has roughly 14,000 delta-chain clones, 9% to 9.5% seen once. Sequencing was performed on gamma-delta T cells. The source is a human donor. It is not recorded whose cells these are; they may come from a transplant donor.

The table lists this clone with a few counts. A read error is the likely source, as a far larger clone sits one nucleotide away. Other DNA sequences within the sample encode an identical CDR3. The chain is built from TRDV1 and TRDJ1, with D possibly matching TRDD3 (6 bases). CDR3 length equals 23 residues. Germline values: CDR1 TSWWSYY, CDR2 QGS. V lost 3 bases to trimming and J lost 2 bases, with 37 bases between them. The CDR3, as DNA: TGTGCTCTTGGGGAGCTAGAGTTTTACGGAGGCTTCCCTCCCAGCTGGGGTACCGATAAACTCATCTTT. Translation gives CALGELEFYGGFPPSWGTDKLIF.

This clone has more than one count but fewer than ten. TCRdb's entry gives the protein of a much larger clone, which mismatches this DNA's translation at residue 12, likely from a read error; the protein reported here is translated from the DNA. Other DNA sequences from this sample encode an identical CDR3 as well. The chain employs TRDV2 and TRDJ1; tentatively, D is TRDD3 (6 bases). This CDR3 region has 21 residues. With 1 base removed from V and 0 bases from J, the gap between germline ends came to 29 bases. Germline CDR1 reads GEAIGNYY; CDR2 reads EKD. As DNA, the CDR3 is TGTGCCTGTGACACACTACGCGTTGGGGATTCTGTGGGATATAACACCGATAAACTCATCTTT. Protein sequence: CACDTLRVGDSVGYNTDKLIF.

This clone turned up a few times. V is TRDV2 and J is TRDJ1; 11 bases are shared with TRDD3. The V segment lost 0 bases and the J segment 0 bases; nucleotides outside the gene matches: 17. This CDR3 has 21 amino acids. Germline assignment: CDR1 GEAIGNYY and CDR2 EKD. CDR3 coding DNA: TGTGCCTGTGACACCGTCCCTGGGGGATACAACGAGACTTCTTACACCGATAAACTCATCTTT. It specifies CACDTVPGGYNETSYTDKLIF.

This clone was observed a handful of times. TCRdb has a much larger clone's protein, which differs at residue 18 from the translation of this DNA, likely because of a read error; what is shown is the protein translated from the DNA. The chain uses TRDV2 and TRDJ1; the match to TRDD3 covers 12 bases. This CDR3 has 19 amino acids. The germline CDR1 and CDR2 sequences are GEAIGNYY and EKD. The CDR3, as DNA: TGTGCCTGTGACACCGTCAATCTGGGGGATACGCTGCGAACCGATAAACTCACCTTT. Translation gives CACDTVNLGDTLRTDKLTF.

As concerns this clone: A single base is all that separates this from a far larger clone, so a read error is likely. In the same sample, other DNA sequences code for this CDR3. This chain connects TRDV2 to TRDJ1; TRDD3 matches 10 bases. The CDR3 is made up of 19 amino acids. J was trimmed by 0 bases and V by 7 bases; bases with no gene match: 19. Germline assignment: CDR1 GEAIGNYY and CDR2 EKD. CDR3 DNA: TGTGCCTGCGACCCTACTACCCACACTGGGGGATCGTACACCGATAAACTCATCTTT. The encoded protein is CACDPTTHTGGSYTDKLIF.

The table lists this clone with a few counts. The amino acid sequence in TCRdb belongs to a much larger clone and departs from this DNA's translation at residue 5, likely a sequencing read error; the sequence shown is translated from the DNA. The genes are TRDV2 and TRDJ1, with D uncertain. In germline, CDR1 is GEAIGNYY, CDR2 EKD. This CDR3 contains 16 residues. Trimming left V 3 bases short and J 0 bases short, with 16 bases between. CDR3 sequence reads: CACDAMGLRYTDKLIF. As DNA, the CDR3 is TGTGCCTGTGACGCCATGGGCCTTAGGTACACCGATAAACTCATCTTT.

This clone has ten or more counts. Other DNA variants within this sample encode the same CDR3. V gene TRDV3 combines with J gene TRDJ1; D tentatively reads TRDD2 or TRDD3 (6 bases each). This CDR3 is built from 13 residues. The germline V and J ends were trimmed by 5 bases and 5 bases, with 18 bases remaining between them. CDR1 and CDR2 (germline): TVYSNPD, GDNSRS (reference sequence). The CDR3 sequence is CALSYDLGDKLIF. The CDR3 region has the DNA TGTGCCCTCTCCTACGACCTGGGGGATAAACTCATCTTT. The whole variable domain, remainder taken from reference TRDV3 and TRDJ1, is CDKVTQSSPDQTVASGSEVVLLCTYDTVYSNPDLFWYRIRPDYSFQFVFYGDNSRSEGADFTQGRFSVKHILTQKAFHLVISPVRTEDSATYYCALSYDLGDKLIFGKGTRVTVEP.

This clone was recorded a few times. For this DNA, TCRdb reports the protein of a much larger clone, which diverges at residue 16, most likely from a read error; the protein presented here is translated directly from the DNA. The chain employs TRDV2 and TRDJ1; 10 nucleotides align to TRDD3. Germline CDR1 and CDR2: GEAIGNYY and EKD. J lost 4 bases, V lost 0 bases, and 28 bases had no gene match. This CDR3 region has 23 residues. The CDR3 nucleotides read TGTGCCTGTGACACCGTTTTGGGGATTCCAGGTACTGGGGGATCGATCCGAAGCGATAAACTCATCTTT. Residues: CACDTVLGIPGTGGSIRSDKLIF.

On this clone: Translating this DNA gives a protein that differs at residue 12 from the TCRdb one, which belongs to a much larger clone; a read error is likely, and the protein shown is this translation. The rearrangement links TRDV2 to TRDJ3; weak D call: TRDD3 (6 bases). The germline V gene has CDR1 GEAIGNYY and CDR2 EKD. The CDR3 contains 20 residues. The V and J ends lost 0 bases and 2 bases respectively, with 19 bases between them. The CDR3 DNA reads TGTGCCTGTGACACCCCGAATACTGGGACGAGGACCTGGGACACCCGACAGATGTTTTTC. Its protein product is CACDTPNTGTRTWDTRQMFF.

This clone was counted many times. A much larger clone lies a single base off, so this may be a read error. The chain couples TRDV1 to TRDJ1; 10 bases map to TRDD3. The CDR3 runs to 22 residues. Losses at the gene ends were 2 bases for V and 4 bases for J; bases not matched to a gene: 25. Germline CDR1 reads TSWWSYY; CDR2 reads QGS. In DNA, the CDR3 is TGTGCTCTTGGGGAAATCTGGGAGGCGATGGATGAGGACTGGGGGATTGGCGATAAACTCATCTTT. Translating it yields CALGEIWEAMDEDWGIGDKLIF.

There are a few counts of this clone. The protein recorded in TCRdb matches a much larger clone and deviates from this DNA's translation at residue 18, suggesting a read error; the protein here is obtained by translating the DNA. The chain carries TRDV2 and TRDJ1, with 12 bases identical to TRDD3. The germline CDR1 and CDR2 sequences are GEAIGNYY and EKD. The CDR3 has 21 residues. The CDR3 here is CACDTVTGGYNGTSYTDILIF. DNA of the CDR3: TGTGCCTGTGACACCGTCACTGGGGGATACAACGGGACTTCGTACACCGATATACTCATCTTT.

Remarks on this clone: A read error may produce the germline difference seen at one junction end. The chain is built from TRDV3 and TRDJ1, with a possible D match to TRDD3 (5 bases). From germline, CDR1 is TVYSNPD and CDR2 GDNSRS (reference sequence). CDR3 length equals 15 residues. CDR3 in amino acids: CAFTMGNPTTDTLIF. CDR3 nucleotides: TGTGCCTTTACAATGGGTAATCCAACCACCGATACACTCATCTTT.

Only a few counts were recorded for this clone. TCRdb assigns this DNA the protein of a much larger clone, which departs from its translation at residue 10; this likely reflects a read error, and the protein shown comes from translating the DNA. This sequence joins TRDV2 and TRDJ1, with 8 bases matching TRDD3. After removal of 3 bases from V and 2 bases from J, the junction contained 10 bases not matched to a gene. CDR1 is GEAIGNYY, CDR2 EKD, per germline. CDR3 size: 16 residues. CDR3 sequence: CACDPLLGGETDKLIF. The DNA for the CDR3 is TGTGCCTGTGACCCACTACTGGGGGGGGAGACCGATAAACTCATCTTT.

This clone occurred many times. Translating this DNA gives a protein that differs at residue 16 from the TCRdb one, which belongs to a much larger clone; a read error is likely, and the protein shown is this translation. CDR3 nucleotides: TGTGCCTGTGACACCGTTGGAACGGGGATACCGGGGACCCCCGATAACCTCATCTTT. Amino acids: CACDTVGTGIPGTPDNLIF. This chain links TRDV2 with TRDJ1; 8 positions match TRDD3. Germline V lookup: CDR1 GEAIGNYY, CDR2 EKD. The CDR3 consists of 19 residues.

This clone was detected only a few times. The protein held in TCRdb is that of a much larger clone and does not match this DNA's translation at residue 4, likely because of a read error; the protein shown is translated from the DNA. V usage is TRDV2 and J usage is TRDJ1, with 10 positions matching TRDD3. CDR3 size: 20 residues. Germline-derived CDR1 and CDR2 are GEAIGNYY and EKD. In nucleotides, the CDR3 is TGTGCCTGTGGCACCGTTTACCAACTCGTGGGGGATACAACGGGCGATAAACTCATCTTT. Translation: CACGTVYQLVGDTTGDKLIF.

This clone was seen more than once but under ten times. TCRdb records a much larger clone's protein for this DNA, with a difference at residues 12 and 16 that likely arises from a read error; the protein given is the translation of the DNA. This sample also contains other DNA sequences that code for the same CDR3. The V gene is TRDV2, the J gene TRDJ1; 12 bases line up with TRDD3. Germline lookup yields CDR1 GEAIGNYY and CDR2 EKD. The CDR3 contains 19 residues. For the CDR3, the DNA is TGTGCCTGTGACCCTCTACTGGGGGATACCGTCCTCCAGACCGATAACCTCATCTTT. Translated, it gives CACDPLLGDTVLQTDNLIF.

This clone was seen just once. The J gene is TRDJ1, the V gene TRDV1, with TRDD3 matching over 9 bases. This CDR3 has 23 residues. Trimming at V came to 2 bases and at J to 2 bases, leaving 27 bases not matched to a gene. Germline V gives CDR1 TSWWSYY, CDR2 QGS. CDR3 coding DNA: TGTGCTCTTGGGGAAGTTATTCCCTCGAGCGACTGGGGGAGACGCCTTAAGACCGATAAACTCATCTTT. Translation: CALGEVIPSSDWGRRLKTDKLIF.

The chain recombines TRDV2 with TRDJ1, with no clear D. Trimming took 0 bases from V and 0 from J, leaving 25 bases between them. The CDR3 consists of 20 residues. Germline V lookup: CDR1 GEAIGNYY, CDR2 EKD. The CDR3 loop is CACDTNNSGHADLYTDKLIF. The DNA of the CDR3 is TGTGCCTGTGACACCAATAACTCCGGCCATGCAGATTTGTACACCGATAAACTCATCTTT.

Points on this clone: With a far larger clone one base away, a read error is the likely cause. Other nucleotide sequences from this sample produce the same CDR3. The chain carries TRDV2 and TRDJ1, with 10 positions matching TRDD3. The CDR3 length is 20 residues. V lost 4 bases to trimming and J lost 4 bases; unmatched junction nucleotides: 23. Germline CDR1 and CDR2: GEAIGNYY and EKD. The CDR3 nucleotides are TGTGCCTGTGATACCGTTTACCAACTCGTGGGGGATACAACGGGCGATAAACTCATCTTT. This sequence encodes CACDTVYQLVGDTTGDKLIF.

In its sample, this clone was seen many times. It is likely a read error: a sequence one base away is far more abundant. The sample contains more than one DNA sequence encoding this CDR3. V is TRDV2 and J is TRDJ1, with 9 positions matching TRDD3. CDR1 is GEAIGNYY and CDR2 is EKD in the germline V gene. This CDR3 comprises 18 residues. The V gene end was trimmed by 0 bases and the J gene end by 2 bases; junction bases not matched to a gene: 12. CDR3 loop: CACDTLKLLGDTTDKLIF. The CDR3 DNA is TGTGCCTGTGACACCCTAAAATTACTGGGGGACACGACCGATAAACTCATCTTT.

Notes on this clone: The sample has other DNA sequences that encode this CDR3 too. In DNA, the CDR3 is TGTGCCTGTGACAAAATGGGGCCCAGGGAGGGATCGACCGATAAACTCATCTTT. Encoded protein: CACDKMGPREGSTDKLIF. The genes are TRDV2 and TRDJ1; perhaps TRDD3 as D (5 bases). V dropped 2 bases and J dropped 2 bases, with 23 bases sitting between them. CDR3 length: 18 amino acids. CDR1 GEAIGNYY and CDR2 EKD come from the germline V gene.

Worth noting for this clone: TCRdb lists the protein of a much larger clone for this DNA, which differs at residue 8, so this is likely a read error; the protein given here is translated from the DNA itself. The J gene is TRDJ1, the V gene TRDV2, with TRDD3 matching over 7 bases. Unmatched junction bases numbered 12, after V lost 3 bases and J lost 0 bases. This CDR3 has 17 amino acids. CDR1 GEAIGNYY and CDR2 EKD come from the germline V gene. The CDR3 sequence: CACDALLGGGYTDKLIF. CDR3 in DNA: TGTGCCTGTGACGCCTTACTTGGGGGGGGATACACCGATAAACTCATCTTT.

Concerning this clone itself: The protein TCRdb lists belongs to a much larger clone and differs from this DNA's translation at residue 14, which points to a read error; the protein shown is made from the DNA. The chain carries TRDV2 and TRDJ1; TRDD3 matches 8 bases. Per germline, CDR1 GEAIGNYY and CDR2 EKD. There are 17 residues in the CDR3. The CDR3 DNA follows: TGTGCCTGTGACGCCCTACTGGGGGGACGGCGGACCGATAGACTCATCTTT. It yields the protein CACDALLGGRRTDRLIF.

This clone was found a few times. The protein given by TCRdb reflects a much larger clone and differs at residues 10 and 14 from this DNA's translation, likely from a read error; the protein shown is the DNA's translation. The same CDR3 arises from other DNA sequences in this sample as well. The genes are TRDV2 and TRDJ3; a possible D gene is TRDD3 (6 bases). The CDR3 has 17 residues. Germline CDR1 and CDR2: GEAIGNYY and EKD. CDR3 residues: CACDTTGISLDTRHMFF. CDR3 bases: TGTGCCTGTGACACTACTGGGATTTCCTTGGACACCCGACACATGTTTTTC.

This clone has ten or more counts. TCRdb attributes to this sequence the protein of a much larger clone, which differs from the DNA translation at residue 5; a read error is likely, and the protein displayed is translated from the DNA. The J gene is TRDJ1, the V gene TRDV2; D may be TRDD3 (6 bases). This CDR3 has 14 amino acids. V was clipped by 3 bases and J by 9 bases, with 19 bases between them. Germline V gene sequence: CDR1 GEAIGNYY, CDR2 EKD. The CDR3 loop reads CACDAVSGERELIF. The CDR3 DNA reads as TGTGCCTGTGACGCCGTGTCGGGGGAGAGGGAACTCATCTTT.

The table lists this clone with many counts. The amino acid sequence in TCRdb belongs to a much larger clone and departs from this DNA's translation at residue 3, likely a sequencing read error; the sequence shown is translated from the DNA. V is TRDV2 and J is TRDJ1; TRDD3 aligns across 12 bases. CDR1 GEAIGNYY and CDR2 EKD come from the germline V gene. This CDR3 has 18 residues. CDR3 amino acids: CARDMLSGGYAGADKLIF. DNA for the CDR3: TGTGCCCGTGACATGCTATCTGGGGGATACGCGGGGGCCGATAAACTCATCTTT.

This clone was counted many times. This likely came from a read error, as a far larger clone is one base away. In the same sample, other DNA sequences code for this CDR3. The chain recombines TRDV2 with TRDJ1; 12 bases are a match to TRDD3. The CDR3 spans 21 residues. After removal of 0 bases from V and 0 bases from J, the junction contained 16 bases not matched to a gene. Germline CDR1 reads GEAIGNYY; CDR2 reads EKD. CDR3 in amino acids: CACDTVTGGYNGTSYTDKLIF. The CDR3 nucleotides read TGTGCCTGTGACACCGTCACTGGGGGATACAATGGGACTTCGTACACCGATAAACTCATCTTT.